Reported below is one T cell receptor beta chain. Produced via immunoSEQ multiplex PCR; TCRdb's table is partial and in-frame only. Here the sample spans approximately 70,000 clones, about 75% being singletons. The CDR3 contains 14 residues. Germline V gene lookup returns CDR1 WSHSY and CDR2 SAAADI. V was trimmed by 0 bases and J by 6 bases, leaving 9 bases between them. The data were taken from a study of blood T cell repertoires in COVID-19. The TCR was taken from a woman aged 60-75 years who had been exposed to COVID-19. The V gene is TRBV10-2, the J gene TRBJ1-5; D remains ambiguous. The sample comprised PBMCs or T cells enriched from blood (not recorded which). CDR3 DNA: TGCGCCAGCAGTGAGTCGGGAGGATCTCAGCCCCAGCATTTT. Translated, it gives CASSESGGSQPQHF.